This passage covers 29 T cell receptor beta chains from one sample sequenced in a study of T cells in Graves' hyperthyroidism and ophthalmopathy. The TCR beta CDR3 regions underwent amplification using RNA transcripts as the source. HTBI primers were used for first-round RT-PCR of the TCR CDR3. TCRdb recomputed calls from the multiplex PCR reads with MiXCR, one row per CDR3 protein. The sample lists fewer than 850,000 distinct CDR3 sequences; 15% to 20% were seen once. The sample taken for sequencing was blood. The receptors originated from a man in his fifties or sixties with Graves' hyperthyroidism.

The CDR3 here is CASSEGAVAGVNEQFF. Written as DNA, the CDR3 is TGTGCCAGCAGTGAAGGAGCGGTAGCGGGGGTGAATGAGCAGTTCTTC. This sequence joins TRBV2 and TRBJ2-1, with 9 bases that match TRBD2. Per germline, CDR1 SNHLY and CDR2 FYNNEI. This CDR3 spans 16 amino acids. Trimming took 1 base from V and 7 from J; bases not matched to a gene: 8.

This clonotype showed up just a few times. The chain uses TRBV29-1 and TRBJ2-1; D unclear. CDR1 is SQVTM and CDR2 is ANQGSEA in the germline V gene. Trimming pared 5 bases from V and 4 bases from J, leaving 15 bases between. The CDR3 runs 14 residues. Written as DNA, the CDR3 is TGCAGCGTTCCGTTCCTGGGGATATACAATGAGCAGTTCTTC. This codes for CSVPFLGIYNEQFF.

A word on this clonotype: This could be a read error, since a much larger clone is one nucleotide away. The genes are TRBV6-2 or TRBV6-3 and TRBJ2-3; 7 positions agree with TRBD1. There are 19 residues in the CDR3. The ends lost 6 bases at V and 4 bases at J; junction bases unmatched: 22. Germline lookup yields CDR1 MNHEY and CDR2 SVGEGT. In nucleotides, the CDR3 is TGTGCCAGCAGAACGACAACGCCGGGACAGAGATCAACACCAGATACGCAGTATTTT. Protein sequence: CASRTTTPGQRSTPDTQYF.

The sample holds many counts of this clonotype. The chain joins TRBV2 to TRBJ2-7; tentative D call: TRBD2 (6 bases). V was cut by 3 bases and J by 0 bases, with 12 bases left in between. The CDR3 is made up of 15 amino acids. Germline values: CDR1 SNHLY, CDR2 FYNNEI. CDR3 loop: CASSDLALSSYEQYF. For the CDR3, the DNA is TGTGCCAGCAGTGATCTAGCGCTAAGCTCCTACGAGCAGTACTTC.

This clonotype was recorded at least ten times. CDR3 residues: CASCPTVSYGYTF. Written as DNA, the CDR3 is TGTGCCAGCTGTCCGACAGTCTCCTATGGCTACACCTTC. The J gene is TRBJ1-2, the V gene TRBV6-2 or TRBV6-3; D might be TRBD1 (5 bases). This CDR3 is 13 amino acids long. V shed 8 bases and J shed 4 bases, with 14 bases lying between them. Germline CDR1 and CDR2: MNHEY and SVGEGT.

The chain has TRBV27 and TRBJ2-7; maybe TRBD1 (5 bases). This CDR3 is built from 13 residues. Germline V lookup: CDR1 MNHEY, CDR2 SMNVEV (reference sequence). With 4 bases removed from V and 3 bases from J, the gap between germline ends came to 10 bases. In DNA form, the CDR3 reads TGTGCCAGCAGTTCCAGGGCAGGCTACGAGCAGTACTTC. Its protein is CASSSRAGYEQYF.

The sample holds many counts of this clonotype. This chain links TRBV10-3 with TRBJ2-5; the match to TRBD2 covers 11 bases. The CDR3 consists of 16 residues. Losses at the gene ends were 0 bases for V and 5 bases for J; bases not matched to a gene: 5. The germline CDR1 and CDR2 sequences are ENHRY and SYGVKD. CDR3 nucleotide sequence: TGTGCCATCAGTGAGTCAACTAGCGGGAGAATTGAGACCCAGTACTTC. Protein sequence: CAISESTSGRIETQYF.

This clonotype occurred many times. The chain links TRBV28 to TRBJ2-1, with no clear D. The CDR3 loop spans 15 amino acids. Germline loops: CDR1 MDHEN, CDR2 SYDVKM. The V and J ends lost 3 bases and 7 bases respectively, with 16 bases between them. The CDR3 sequence is CASSLVAASYNEQFF. The DNA for the CDR3 is TGTGCCAGCAGTTTGGTTGCCGCGTCATATAATGAGCAGTTCTTC.

The CDR3 DNA reads TGTGCCAGCAGCTCCATTGTTGGGGTGGGGAATGAGCAGTTCTTC. This codes for CASSSIVGVGNEQFF. This chain joins TRBV7-9 and TRBJ2-1; D is uncertain. Trimming stripped 4 bases from V and 7 bases from J, with 17 bases between. The V gene's germline CDR1 is SEHNR and CDR2 FQNEAQ (reference sequence). This CDR3 region has 15 residues.

This clonotype was detected ten times or more. The chain combines TRBV28 with TRBJ2-3; no firm D call. The germline V gene encodes CDR1 MDHEN and CDR2 SYDVKM. The length of the CDR3 is 14 residues. Trimming left V 1 base short and J 2 bases short, with 7 bases between. CDR3 coding DNA: TGTGCCAGCAGTTTATCCCCAGTCACAGATACGCAGTATTTT. Its protein is CASSLSPVTDTQYF.

This clonotype was observed a handful of times. The chain combines TRBV2 with TRBJ1-5; 8 bases agree with TRBD1. Germline trimming cut 1 base from V and 6 bases from J; bases unmatched to any gene: 2. CDR3 size: 14 residues. Germline V gives CDR1 SNHLY, CDR2 FYNNEI. CDR3 nucleotides: TGTGCCAGCAGTGAAGAGCAGGGGGCTCAGCCCCAGCATTTT. Amino acid sequence: CASSEEQGAQPQHF.

Many counts were recorded for this clonotype. This chain connects TRBV20-1 to TRBJ2-7, with 7 bases lining up with TRBD2. J gave up 4 bases and V 2 bases, and 5 bases lay outside the gene matches. There are 13 residues in the CDR3. CDR1 and CDR2 (germline): DFQATT, SNEGSKA (reference sequence). DNA for the CDR3: TGCAGTGCTAGAATGACTAGCCTATACGAGCAGTACTTC. Encoded protein: CSARMTSLYEQYF.

This clonotype appeared many times. The V and J genes are TRBV7-9 and TRBJ2-3, with 10 bases aligning to TRBD1. Germline V gene sequence: CDR1 SEHNR, CDR2 FQNEAQ (reference sequence). There are 18 residues in the CDR3. V lost 4 bases, J lost 2 bases, and 12 bases stayed unmatched. This CDR3 reads CASSSPPGQGLYTDTQYF. DNA of the CDR3: TGTGCCAGCAGCTCACCTCCGGGACAGGGGCTTTACACAGATACGCAGTATTTT.

This chain links TRBV2 with TRBJ2-7; D is ambiguous. Trimming cost V 8 bases and J 5 bases, with 13 bases left between them. From germline, CDR1 is SNHLY and CDR2 FYNNEI. The CDR3 consists of 12 residues. In nucleotides, the CDR3 is TGTGCCAGCCGGACCGTTACAGACGAGCAGTACTTC. It translates to CASRTVTDEQYF. Complete variable domain (other parts from reference TRBV2 and TRBJ2-7): EPEVTQTPSHQVTQMGQEVILRCVPISNHLYFYWYRQILGQKVEFLVSFYNNEISEKSEIFDDQFSVERPDGSNFTLKIRSTKLEDSAMYFCASRTVTDEQYFGPGTRLTVT.

This clonotype was recorded a few times. This chain joins TRBV7-2 and TRBJ1-4; D unresolved. Trimming removed 0 bases at V and 3 bases at J, with 8 bases between. The germline V gene has CDR1 SGHTA and CDR2 FQGNSA. The CDR3 totals 15 residues. The CDR3 sequence: CASSLAGRSNEKLFF. CDR3 sequence (DNA): TGTGCCAGCAGCTTAGCGGGGAGATCTAATGAAAAACTGTTTTTT. The variable domain in full, completed from reference TRBV7-2 and TRBJ1-4, reads GAGVSQSPSNKVTEKGKDVELRCDPISGHTALYWYRQSLGQGLEFLIYFQGNSAPDKSGLPSDRFSAERTGGSVSTLTIQRTQQEDSAVYLCASSLAGRSNEKLFFGSGTQLSVL.

The J gene is TRBJ2-1, the V gene TRBV3-1, with TRBD1 identical over 9 bases. The V gene end was trimmed by 4 bases and the J gene end by 3 bases; junction bases not matched to a gene: 4. The CDR3 is 15 residues long. The germline V gene has CDR1 LGHDT and CDR2 YNNKEL (reference sequence). The CDR3 region is CASSRGQGNYNEQFF. CDR3 DNA sequence: TGTGCCAGCAGCCGGGGACAGGGCAACTACAATGAGCAGTTCTTC.

Many counts were recorded for this clonotype. This sequence joins TRBV27 and TRBJ2-7; TRBD1 matches at 10 bases. With 4 bases clipped from V and 0 bases from J, the junction kept 0 bases outside the gene matches. Per the germline V gene, CDR1 is MNHEY and CDR2 is SMNVEV (reference sequence). The CDR3 loop spans 14 amino acids. Here the CDR3 reads CASSWTGGSYEQYF. As DNA, the CDR3 is TGTGCCAGCAGTTGGACAGGGGGCTCCTACGAGCAGTACTTC.

This clonotype was recorded once. This rearrangement joins TRBV6-1 to TRBJ2-1; 11 positions match TRBD2. The CDR3 length is 19 residues. CDR1 is MNHNS and CDR2 is SASEGT in the germline V gene. The V and J ends lost 1 base and 2 bases, in that order; junction bases with no gene match: 10. The CDR3, as DNA: TGTGCCAGCAGTGAAGGATTGAGACTAGCGGGAACCCCCTACAATGAGCAGTTCTTC. This codes for CASSEGLRLAGTPYNEQFF.

At least ten counts were recorded for this clonotype. The chain carries TRBV28 and TRBJ1-6; 7 bases match TRBD1. CDR1 is MDHEN and CDR2 is SYDVKM in the germline V gene. After removal of 4 bases from V and 7 bases from J, the junction contained 10 bases not matched to a gene. The CDR3 is 16 amino acids. The CDR3 reads CASSSFTTGRNSPLHF. CDR3 DNA sequence: TGTGCCAGCAGTTCCTTTACGACAGGGCGCAATTCACCCCTCCACTTT.

This clonotype turned up a few times. The V gene is TRBV7-2, the J gene TRBJ1-2; no clear D gene. CDR1 SGHTA and CDR2 FQGNSA come from the germline V gene. The CDR3 spans 12 residues. V was shortened by 10 bases and J by 4 bases, with 13 bases between the two germline ends. CDR3 nucleotides: TGTGCCACCGCAGTTGATATCTATGGCTACACCTTC. It translates to CATAVDIYGYTF.

This clonotype was seen only a few times. CDR3 sequence reads: CASSQEGQISYNEQFF. CDR3 DNA: TGTGCCAGCAGCCAAGAGGGGCAAATCTCCTACAATGAGCAGTTCTTC. V and J are TRBV3-1 and TRBJ2-1, with TRBD1 as a possible D gene (5 bases). CDR1 and CDR2 (germline): LGHDT, YNNKEL (reference sequence). The CDR3 has 16 amino acids. With 0 bases removed from V and 0 bases from J, the gap between germline ends came to 9 bases.

About this clonotype: A read error may be the cause here, since a much bigger clone is one base away. The chain links TRBV27 to TRBJ2-7; D may match TRBD1 or TRBD2 (5 bases each). Germline V gene lookup returns CDR1 MNHEY and CDR2 SMNVEV (reference sequence). The CDR3 is 15 residues long. The CDR3 loop is CAGSLYRDPMYEQYF. In DNA, the CDR3 is TGTGCCGGCAGTTTATACCGGGACCCGATGTACGAGCAGTACTTC.

V gene TRBV19 combines with J gene TRBJ1-5; no clear D. The germline V and J ends were trimmed by 2 bases and 3 bases, with 8 bases remaining between them. This CDR3 contains 14 residues. Germline V lookup: CDR1 LNHDA, CDR2 SQIVND (reference sequence). CDR3 bases: TGTGCCAGTAGTATAAGCCACTTCAATCAGCCCCAGCATTTT. It yields the protein CASSISHFNQPQHF.

At least ten counts were recorded for this clonotype. The rearrangement links TRBV29-1 to TRBJ2-7, with a tentative D call TRBD2 (6 bases). There are 16 residues in the CDR3. V was trimmed by 3 bases and J by 3 bases, leaving 21 bases between them. Germline V lookup: CDR1 SQVTM, CDR2 ANQGSEA. In DNA, the CDR3 is TGCAGCGTTGAGGGGTTGGGGGGAGGCTACGACTACGAGCAGTACTTC. Amino acids: CSVEGLGGGYDYEQYF.

The CDR3 nucleotides read TGCAGTGCTAGGGGACTAGCCTATGAGCAGTTCTTC. It codes for CSARGLAYEQFF. V is TRBV20-1 and J is TRBJ2-1, with 9 nucleotides matching TRBD2. V trimming: 3 bases; J trimming: 8 bases; junction bases outside the gene matches: 2. The CDR3 covers 12 residues. CDR1 is DFQATT, CDR2 SNEGSKA, per germline (reference sequence).

This clonotype was counted only a few times. Possible read error: a much larger clone is one base away. The gene calls are TRBV27 and TRBJ1-4; D possibly corresponds to TRBD1 (6 bases). The germline V gene encodes CDR1 MNHEY and CDR2 SMNVEV (reference sequence). The CDR3 is made up of 15 amino acids. The V end lost 7 bases, the J end lost 5 bases, and 17 bases lay between the germline ends. CDR3 loop: CASKPTRGSNEKLFF. DNA of the CDR3: TGTGCCAGCAAGCCCACCAGGGGATCCAATGAAAAACTGTTTTTT. The whole variable domain, filled in from reference TRBV27 and TRBJ1-4, reads EAQVTQNPRYLITVTGKKLTVTCSQNMNHEYMSWYRQDPGLGLRQIYYSMNVEVTDKGDVPEGYKVSRKEKRNFPLILESPSPNQTSLYFCASKPTRGSNEKLFFGSGTQLSVL.

The chain has TRBV10-2 and TRBJ2-2; D is ambiguous. Trimming left V 3 bases short and J 6 bases short, with 8 bases between. The CDR3 is 13 amino acids. Germline V gives CDR1 WSHSY, CDR2 SAAADI. Written as DNA, the CDR3 is TGCGCCAGCAGTGAAGGTGGGCCCGGGGAGCTGTTTTTT. It yields the protein CASSEGGPGELFF.

This clonotype was seen many times. This chain links TRBV24-1 with TRBJ1-1; D is undetermined. The germline V gene encodes CDR1 KGHDR and CDR2 SFDVKD. CDR3 length: 13 residues. The ends were cut back, 1 base at V and 2 bases at J, with 4 bases in the middle. CDR3 in amino acids: CATSDFRNTEAFF. CDR3 nucleotides: TGTGCCACCAGTGATTTTAGAAACACTGAAGCTTTCTTT.

The V call is TRBV11-2, the J call TRBJ1-2; 7 bases are a match to TRBD1. CDR1 SGHAT and CDR2 FQNNGV come from the germline V gene. V shed 1 base and J 9 bases; nucleotides not matched to a gene: 2. This CDR3 comprises 12 residues. The CDR3 DNA sequence: TGTGCCAGCAGCTTAGGAGGGGGCCGCTACACCTTC. Residues: CASSLGGGRYTF.